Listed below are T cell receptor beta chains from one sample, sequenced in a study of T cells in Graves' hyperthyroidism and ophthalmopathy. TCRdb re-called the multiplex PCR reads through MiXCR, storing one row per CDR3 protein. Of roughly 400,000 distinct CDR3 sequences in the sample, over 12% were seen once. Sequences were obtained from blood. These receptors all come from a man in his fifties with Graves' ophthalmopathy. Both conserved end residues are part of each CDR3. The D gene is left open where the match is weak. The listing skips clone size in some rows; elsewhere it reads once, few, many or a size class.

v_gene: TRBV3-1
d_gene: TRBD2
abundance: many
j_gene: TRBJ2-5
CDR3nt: TGTGCCAGCAGCCAAGAAGCAGCGGGGCCCTTCCAAGAGACCCAGTACTTC
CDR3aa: CASSQEAAGPFQETQYF

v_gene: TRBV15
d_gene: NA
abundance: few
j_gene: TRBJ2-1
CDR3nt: TGTGCCACCAGCAGAGACCACAAGCAGTTCTTC
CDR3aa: CATSRDHKQFF

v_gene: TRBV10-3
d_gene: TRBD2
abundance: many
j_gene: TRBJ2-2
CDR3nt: TGTGCCATCAGTGAGATGGCGGGAGGGAACACCGGGGAGCTGTTTTTT
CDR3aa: CAISEMAGGNTGELFF

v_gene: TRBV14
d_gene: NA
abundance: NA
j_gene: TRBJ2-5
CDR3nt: TGTGCCAGCAGCCAAGTGGGCGGTGTGACCCAGTACTTC
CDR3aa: CASSQVGGVTQYF

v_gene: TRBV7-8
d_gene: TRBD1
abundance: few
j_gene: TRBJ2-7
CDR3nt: TGTGCCAGCAGCTTAGGAACAGGGGGAAGCTCCTACGAGCAGTACTTC
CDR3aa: CASSLGTGGSSYEQYF

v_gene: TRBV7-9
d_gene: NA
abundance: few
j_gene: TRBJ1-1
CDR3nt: TGTGCCAGCAGCTTTCCTGGGTTCTCGAGCGGAGCTTTCTTT
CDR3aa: CASSFPGFSSGAFF

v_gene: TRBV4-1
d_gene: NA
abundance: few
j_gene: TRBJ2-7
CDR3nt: TGCGCCAGCAGCCTGAGGGCGACCCCACGCTACGAGCAGTACTTC
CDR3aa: CASSLRATPRYEQYF

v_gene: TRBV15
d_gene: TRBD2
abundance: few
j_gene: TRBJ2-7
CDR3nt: TGTGCCACCAGCAGAGAGGGCGGGAGGAGCTACGAGCAGTACTTC
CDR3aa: CATSREGGRSYEQYF

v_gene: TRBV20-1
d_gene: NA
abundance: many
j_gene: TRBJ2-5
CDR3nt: TGCAGTGCTAGTAGCCCCTTTTTTGGGCACCAAGAGACCCAGTACTTC
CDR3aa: CSASSPFFGHQETQYF

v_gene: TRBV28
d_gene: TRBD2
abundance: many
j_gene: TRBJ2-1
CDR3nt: TGTGCCAGCAGTCCTCCGGGACTAGCGGGTTACAATGAGCAGTTCTTC
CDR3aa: CASSPPGLAGYNEQFF

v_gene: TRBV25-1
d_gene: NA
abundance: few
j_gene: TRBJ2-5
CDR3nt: TGTGCCAGCAGTGACATTCGCGGCCAGTACTTC
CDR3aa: CASSDIRGQYF

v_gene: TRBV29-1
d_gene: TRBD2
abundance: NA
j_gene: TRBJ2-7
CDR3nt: TGCAGTATTTGGACTAGCGGGAGTCCTTACTACGGCGAGCAGTACTTC
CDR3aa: CSIWTSGSPYYGEQYF

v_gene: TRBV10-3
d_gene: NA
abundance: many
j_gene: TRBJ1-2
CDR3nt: TGTGCCATCAGTGACCCAAACGGGGGGAATGGCTACACCTTC
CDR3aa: CAISDPNGGNGYTF

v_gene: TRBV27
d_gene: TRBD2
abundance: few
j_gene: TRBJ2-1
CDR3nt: TGTGCCAGCAGCCTAAGACTAGCGGTGCCCTCCTACAATGAGCAGTTCTTC
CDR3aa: CASSLRLAVPSYNEQFF

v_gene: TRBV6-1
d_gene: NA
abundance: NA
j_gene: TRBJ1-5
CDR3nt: TGTGCCAGCAGCAAAGGGGAGGGGTTGAATCAGCCCCAGCATTTT
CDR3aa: CASSKGEGLNQPQHF

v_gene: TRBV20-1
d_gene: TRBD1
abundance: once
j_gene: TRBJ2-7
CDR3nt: TGCAGTGCTAGATCGGGCAGGGGGTCCTACGAGCAGTACTTC
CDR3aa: CSARSGRGSYEQYF

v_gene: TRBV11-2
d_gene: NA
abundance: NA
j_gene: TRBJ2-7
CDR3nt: TGTGCCAGCAACCCGGGACTCCGGGGCTACTACGAGCAGTACTTC
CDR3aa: CASNPGLRGYYEQYF

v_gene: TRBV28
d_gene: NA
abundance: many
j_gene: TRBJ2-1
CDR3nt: TGTGCCAGCCCCTCCCCGTTCAATGAGCAGTTCTTC
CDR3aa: CASPSPFNEQFF

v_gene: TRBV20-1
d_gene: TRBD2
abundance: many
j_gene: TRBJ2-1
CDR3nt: TGCAGTGCCAGGTGGGGAATGAGACTAGCAGCCTACAATGAGCAGTTCTTC
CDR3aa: CSARWGMRLAAYNEQFF

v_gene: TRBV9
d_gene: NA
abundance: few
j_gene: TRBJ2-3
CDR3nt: TGTGCCAGCAGCGTAGTGGGGCGGACGTCACCCCAAGATACGCAGTATTTT
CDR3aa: CASSVVGRTSPQDTQYF

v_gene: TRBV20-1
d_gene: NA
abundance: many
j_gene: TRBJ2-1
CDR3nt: TGCAGTGCTAGAGATGGGGGATACGACAATGAGCAGTTCTTC
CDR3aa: CSARDGGYDNEQFF

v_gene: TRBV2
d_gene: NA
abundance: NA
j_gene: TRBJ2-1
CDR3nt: TGTGCCAGCAAGTTGGACACCGAGCAGTTCTTC
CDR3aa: CASKLDTEQFF

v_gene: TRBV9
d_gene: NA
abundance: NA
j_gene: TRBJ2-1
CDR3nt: TGTGCCAGCAGCGCAGGGGGGGGAGAGGGCAATGAGCAGTTCTTC
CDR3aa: CASSAGGGEGNEQFF

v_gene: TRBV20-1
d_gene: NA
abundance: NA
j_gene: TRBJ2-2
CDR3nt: TGCAGTGCTAGAACTACGGGTGACGGGGAGCTGTTTTTT
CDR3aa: CSARTTGDGELFF

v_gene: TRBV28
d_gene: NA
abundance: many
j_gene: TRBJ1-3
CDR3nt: TGTGCCAGCAGGCAGGGAACTGGAAACACCATATATTTT
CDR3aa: CASRQGTGNTIYF

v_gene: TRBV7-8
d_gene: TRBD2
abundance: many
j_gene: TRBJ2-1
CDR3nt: TGTGCCAGCAGCTCCAACCCTACTAGCGGGAGGGTCGGAAATGAGCAGTTCTTC
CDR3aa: CASSSNPTSGRVGNEQFF

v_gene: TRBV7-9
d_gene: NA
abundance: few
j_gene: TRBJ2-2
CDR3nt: TGTGCCAGCAGCAAATCCAGGGCCGCGAACACCGGGGAGCTGTTTTTT
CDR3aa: CASSKSRAANTGELFF

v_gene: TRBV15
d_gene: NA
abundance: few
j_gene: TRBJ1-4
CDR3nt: TGTGCCACCAGCGGAGGGGGGCGTGATGAAAAACTGTTTTTT
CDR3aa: CATSGGGRDEKLFF

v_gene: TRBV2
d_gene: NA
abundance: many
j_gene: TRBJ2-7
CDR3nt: TGTGCCAGCGGGGAGAGGCCCCATCTCGAGCAGTACTTC
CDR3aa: CASGERPHLEQYF

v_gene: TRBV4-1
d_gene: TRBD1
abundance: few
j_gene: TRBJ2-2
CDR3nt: TGCGCCAGCAGAATCACCGGGACAGGGACCACCGGGGAGCTGTTTTTT
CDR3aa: CASRITGTGTTGELFF